The 6 T cell receptor beta chains listed next were all sequenced from one sample in a study of breast tumors, draining lymph nodes, adjacent tissues. Samples came from axillary lymph nodes draining the breast cancer. Each CDR3 protein is one row after TCRdb ran MiXCR on the multiplex PCR reads. Here the sample spans more than 250,000 distinct CDR3 sequences, roughly 31% being singletons. The sample was axillary lymph node tissue. The receptors derive from a female donor with breast cancer. Some clones in this sample may be carry-over from other donors' samples.

This clonotype showed up many times. The chain employs TRBV12-5 and TRBJ2-3; 11 nucleotides agree with TRBD2. The germline gives CDR1 LGHNT, CDR2 FRNRAP. The CDR3 contains 17 residues. The ends lost 7 bases at V and 3 bases at J; junction bases unmatched: 12. The CDR3 DNA follows: TGTGCTAGTGCCAAGGGGCTAGCGGGAGGATGGACAGATACGCAGTATTTT. Amino acids: CASAKGLAGGWTDTQYF.

The chain recombines TRBV5-1 with TRBJ1-4; tentatively, D is TRBD1 (6 bases). V was shortened by 1 base and J by 8 bases, with 12 bases between the two germline ends. CDR1 is SGHRS, CDR2 YFSETQ, per germline. CDR3 size: 14 residues. The CDR3 here is CASSLTGSLEKLFF. The CDR3 DNA reads as TGCGCCAGCAGCTTGACAGGGTCCCTCGAAAAACTGTTTTTT.

The table lists this clonotype with many counts. The chain combines TRBV10-3 with TRBJ1-2, with TRBD1 matching over 8 bases. V lost 1 base to trimming and J lost 1 base; unmatched junction nucleotides: 14. In germline, CDR1 is ENHRY, CDR2 SYGVKD. This CDR3 spans 19 amino acids. CDR3: CAISELMDMGQALNYGYTF. The CDR3 DNA reads as TGTGCCATCAGTGAGTTAATGGACATGGGACAGGCCCTTAACTATGGCTACACCTTC.

The chain is built from TRBV19 and TRBJ1-1; D unclear. The CDR3 loop spans 15 amino acids. CDR1 LNHDA and CDR2 SQIVND come from the germline V gene (reference sequence). Trimming took 0 bases from V and 1 from J, leaving 9 bases between them. The CDR3 sequence is CASSIDRAENTEAFF. CDR3 coding DNA: TGTGCCAGTAGTATAGATCGGGCGGAGAACACTGAAGCTTTCTTT.

This clonotype was counted ten times or more. The V call is TRBV29-1, the J call TRBJ2-2; TRBD2 matches at 8 bases. This CDR3 is built from 15 residues. Germline V gene lookup returns CDR1 SQVTM and CDR2 ANQGSEA. Trimming removed 7 bases from V and 1 base from J; junction bases left unmatched: 8. CDR3: CSGQSGRGNTGELFF. The CDR3 nucleotides are TGCAGCGGACAAAGCGGGAGAGGGAACACCGGGGAGCTGTTTTTT.

Regarding this clonotype: Lacking the conserved final phenylalanine or tryptophan, this CDR3 likely reflects a read error. The J gene is TRBJ2-1, the V gene TRBV29-1, with D possibly being TRBD2 (6 bases). V shed 6 bases and J shed 9 bases, with 15 bases lying between them. This CDR3 comprises 12 residues. From germline, CDR1 is SQVTM and CDR2 ANQGSEA. CDR3 DNA: TGCAGCGTGGGAGTGTGGGGAGGTGAGCAGTTCCTC. This gives the protein CSVGVWGGEQFL.